These T cell receptor beta chains were read from a single sample in a study of OX40 agonist ivuxolimab in advanced cancers. Only in-frame clones appear in the TCRdb table, and some are missing; sequencing was by immunoSEQ multiplex PCR. The sample holds tens of thousands of clones, roughly 84% seen once. The sequenced sample was CD4+ or CD8+ T cells sorted from blood, obtained in a trial of the OX40 agonist ivuxolimab. The receptor source for this set is an adult with an advanced solid tumor such as melanoma, head and neck, liver or kidney cancer. Both conserved end residues are part of each CDR3.

V gene	CDR3 protein
TRBV10-3	CAISESSYEQYF
TRBV28	CASSGGTGVSEAFF
TRBV7-9	CASGGRDTSYEQYF
TRBV5-1	CASQDSMNTEAFF
TRBV19	CASHRDRYSNEQFF
TRBV12-5	CASGLVRLGRTDTQYF
TRBV9	CASSVDQGTGNTIYF
TRBV18	CASSPVRQGRANEQFF
TRBV7-8	CASNTPATQGNSPLHF
TRBV14	CASSRVGGSYEQYF
TRBV5-1	CASSLRATNEKLFF
TRBV5-1	CASSLGGPSTDTQYF
TRBV11-3	CASSLDGGNEQFF
TRBV7-9	CASSRVEEKLFF
TRBV25-1	CASSDPGHSPLHF
TRBV28	CASSHGDRGRNEQYF
TRBV5-1	CASSHGTSGSINEQFF
TRBV27	CASSRTGTGLNEQFF
TRBV7-9	CASSSTGFLATNEKLFF
TRBV18	CASSAGAISPLHF
TRBV27	CASSLPRVSNTGELFF
TRBV11-3	CASSLGSRDRPSYEQYF
TRBV5-6	CASTENRGGPSQETQYF
TRBV2	CASVRGLAGVGETQYF
TRBV27	CASSLGQVSETQYF
TRBV6-1	CASSLGTSGTRELFF
TRBV4-2	CASSSAGAYGYTF
TRBV7-8	CASSLGPFFYEQYF